A selection of T cell receptor beta chains follows, all from one sample in a study of blood T cell repertoires in COVID-19. Clones were read by immunoSEQ multiplex PCR, and TCRdb kept only the in-frame ones, dropping some. The table shows about 310,000 clones, with around 90% occurring only once. The specimen sequenced was peripheral blood. The receptor set was obtained from a woman aged 40 to 50 with COVID-19, enrolled during active disease. Each CDR3 is given with its conserved first and last residue. D genes are given only for firm matches. Clone sizes are given selectively: once, few, many, or a class where the clone is expanded.

v_call	j_call	clone_size	d_call	cdr3_nt	cdr3_aa
TRBV7-2	TRBJ1-1	.	TRBD1	TGTGCCAGCAGCCTCCAGGGGGCGAACACTGAAGCTTTCTTT	CASSLQGANTEAFF
TRBV9	TRBJ1-6	.	TRBD1	TGTGCCAGCAGCGTCACCGGGACAGGGGGTTCACCCCTCCACTTT	CASSVTGTGGSPLHF
TRBV10-2	TRBJ1-6	.	.	TGCGCCAGCAGTGAGGAATATAGCTCCTATAATTCACCCCTCCACTTT	CASSEEYSSYNSPLHF
TRBV21-1	TRBJ2-7	.	.	TGTGCCAGCCCCCGGAGGAATGTAGCGGGAGGGCACGAGCAGTACTTC	CASPRRNVAGGHEQYF
TRBV28	TRBJ1-5	.	.	TGTGCCAGCAGTAGAGGGATCAATCAGCCCCAGCATTTT	CASSRGINQPQHF
TRBV5-1	TRBJ2-1	.	TRBD2	TGCGCCAGCAGCTTGGGCCCAAGCGGGGGGACGTACAATGAGCAGTTCTTC	CASSLGPSGGTYNEQFF
TRBV27	TRBJ2-3	few	TRBD1	TGTGCCACTCACAGGGGAAGCACAGATACGCAGTATTTT	CATHRGSTDTQYF
TRBV7-8	TRBJ1-1	.	.	TGTGCCAGCAGCCCCGCCAGGGCTGAAGCTTTCTTT	CASSPARAEAFF
TRBV13	TRBJ1-1	.	.	TGTGCCAGCAGCTTAGCACAGTTCACTGAAGCTTTCTTT	CASSLAQFTEAFF
TRBV6-6	TRBJ1-5	.	.	TGTGCCAGCAGTTGGGCCCCGTCGAATCAGCCCCAGCATTTT	CASSWAPSNQPQHF
TRBV19	TRBJ1-5	.	.	TGTGCCAGTACCAGATTAGGACTTGCGGGCAATCAGCCCCAGCATTTT	CASTRLGLAGNQPQHF
TRBV5-4	TRBJ2-1	.	TRBD2	TGTGCCAGCAGCTTGAGCGGGGCGGGGGGAAATGAGCAGTTCTTC	CASSLSGAGGNEQFF
TRBV7-9	TRBJ1-1	.	.	TGTGCCAGCAGCTTAGCGCAGGGCACTGAAGCTTTCTTT	CASSLAQGTEAFF
TRBV19	TRBJ2-3	.	.	TGTGCCAGTAGTCCCATAGACTACACAGATACGCAGTATTTT	CASSPIDYTDTQYF
TRBV6-2/TRBV6-3	TRBJ2-7	.	TRBD2	TGTGCCAGCAGCCCGCTAGCGGGGGGCAAGTACTTC	CASSPLAGGKYF
TRBV28	TRBJ1-1	.	TRBD1	TGTGCCAGCACCGTATTTAAAAGGGACAGGGGACTCGTCCCTGAAGCTTTCTTT	CASTVFKRDRGLVPEAFF
TRBV28	TRBJ2-7	.	TRBD1	TGTGCCAGCAGTTTAGCCGCCGGGACAGAGAAGGCCGAGCAGTACTTC	CASSLAAGTEKAEQYF
TRBV5-1	TRBJ2-7	.	TRBD2	TGCGCCAGCAGCTTGGGTGGGACTAGCGGCTACGAGCAGTACTTC	CASSLGGTSGYEQYF
TRBV29-1	TRBJ2-7	.	.	TGCAGCGTCGCAGGATTGAACTACGAGCAGTACTTC	CSVAGLNYEQYF
TRBV6-6	TRBJ2-7	.	.	TGTGCCAGCAGTTACCCTACGACAGGTAGCTACGAGCAGTACTTC	CASSYPTTGSYEQYF
TRBV6-4	TRBJ2-7	.	TRBD2	TGTGCCAGCAGTGTTGTAGCGGGATCTTCCGAGCAGTACTTC	CASSVVAGSSEQYF
TRBV5-1	TRBJ1-6	.	TRBD1	TGCGCCAGCGGACCGGGACAGTTATTCAATTCACCCCTCCACTTT	CASGPGQLFNSPLHF
TRBV7-9	TRBJ1-2	.	.	TGTGCCAGCAGCTTAGCGCTGCAGGGGAGTTCGTCGGGGGGCTACACCTTC	CASSLALQGSSSGGYTF
TRBV9	TRBJ2-2	.	TRBD1	TGTGCCAGCAGCGGCGGACAGGCCCCCGGGGAGCTGTTTTTT	CASSGGQAPGELFF
TRBV27	TRBJ1-1	once	TRBD1	TGTGCCAGCAGGTCTACAGGGGTTCCCACTGAAGCTTTCTTT	CASRSTGVPTEAFF
TRBV9	TRBJ2-3	.	.	TGTGCCAGCAGCCTCTCGGGTAGCGGCACAGATACGCAGTATTTT	CASSLSGSGTDTQYF
TRBV28	TRBJ1-2	.	.	TGTGCCAGCAGCTCCACGGCCGGGGGGAGCTATGGCTACACCTTC	CASSSTAGGSYGYTF
TRBV27	TRBJ2-1	.	TRBD2	TGTGCCAGCAGTTTAGCCCTACTAGCGGGAGTCCTCAATGAGCAGTTCTTC	CASSLALLAGVLNEQFF
TRBV7-3	TRBJ2-3	.	.	TGTGCCAGCAGCCCCTATAGTGGCACAGATACGCAGTATTTT	CASSPYSGTDTQYF
TRBV7-2	TRBJ2-3	.	TRBD1	TGTGCCAGCAGCTTAGCGCCCCTCGGACAGGGAGGTTGGGCAGATACGCAGTATTTT	CASSLAPLGQGGWADTQYF
TRBV6-6	TRBJ1-6	.	.	TGTGCCAGCAGCCGACGACCGGGAAGCTCCTATAATTCACCCCTCCACTTT	CASSRRPGSSYNSPLHF
TRBV28	TRBJ1-1	.	.	TGTGCCAGCAGTCCCACCCAGGCAGCTTTCTTT	CASSPTQAAFF
TRBV15	TRBJ1-2	.	TRBD1	TGTGCCACCAGCCCTCGGCAGGGGGATGGCTACACCTTC	CATSPRQGDGYTF
TRBV30	TRBJ2-3	.	.	TGTGCCTGGACTAGCAGAGATACGCAGTATTTT	CAWTSRDTQYF
TRBV30	TRBJ2-3	.	.	TGTGCCTGGAGTACAGGGGATACGCAGTATTTT	CAWSTGDTQYF
TRBV5-1	TRBJ1-2	.	.	TGCGCCAGCAGCCTCACGGGGAACCGGGTGGACTATGGCTACACCTTC	CASSLTGNRVDYGYTF
TRBV5-1	TRBJ1-1	.	.	TGCGCCAGCAGCTTGGAAGCAAACACTGAAGCTTTCTTT	CASSLEANTEAFF
TRBV2	TRBJ2-2	.	.	TGTGCCAGCAGGAGCAGGGGAGCGAACACCGGGGAGCTGTTTTTT	CASRSRGANTGELFF
TRBV14	TRBJ2-7	.	.	TGTGCCAGCAGCTTATTGGAGGGGTTCTCCTACGAGCAGTACTTC	CASSLLEGFSYEQYF
TRBV18	TRBJ1-2	.	TRBD1	TGTGCCAGCTCTCCAATTCGCCAGGGACAGAATTTCTATGGCTACACCTTC	CASSPIRQGQNFYGYTF
TRBV24-1	TRBJ1-2	.	.	TGTGCCACCAGTGATTCAGGGAACTATGGCTACACCTTC	CATSDSGNYGYTF
TRBV2	TRBJ1-5	few	.	TGTGCCAGCAGTTACACAGGGAATCAGCCCCAGCATTTT	CASSYTGNQPQHF
TRBV30	TRBJ1-2	few	.	TGTGCCTTCGGGAGGGAAAACAGCTATGGCTACACCTTC	CAFGRENSYGYTF
TRBV6-5	TRBJ2-7	.	.	TGTGCCAGCAGCCCCGCCCTCTCGAGGCAGTACTTC	CASSPALSRQYF
TRBV3-1/TRBV3-2	TRBJ1-2	.	TRBD1	TGTGCCAGCAATTCCGGGACAGGGGGCCCGAACTATGGCTACACCTTC	CASNSGTGGPNYGYTF
TRBV7-3	TRBJ1-1	.	.	TGTGCCAGCAGCTTACAGGGTTACACTGAAGCTTTCTTT	CASSLQGYTEAFF
TRBV7-2	TRBJ2-5	.	.	TGTGCCAGCAGCATAAACTTGGGGCCGGAGACCCAGTACTTC	CASSINLGPETQYF
TRBV27	TRBJ1-6	few	TRBD1	TGTGCCAGCAGTATCCCGGGACAGGGATCACCCCTCCACTTT	CASSIPGQGSPLHF
TRBV28	TRBJ1-2	.	.	TGTGCCAGCAGTTCGGCAGGAAGAGGCTACACCTTC	CASSSAGRGYTF
TRBV5-4	TRBJ1-1	.	TRBD1	TGTGCCAGCAGCCTACGACAGGGGAACACTGAAGCTTTCTTT	CASSLRQGNTEAFF
TRBV18	TRBJ2-5	once	.	TGTGCCAGCTCACCCGAGAGTCACGAGACCCAGTACTTC	CASSPESHETQYF
TRBV3-1/TRBV3-2	TRBJ1-4	.	.	TGTGCCAGCAGACCGACAGAAGGGAATGAAAAACTGTTTTTT	CASRPTEGNEKLFF